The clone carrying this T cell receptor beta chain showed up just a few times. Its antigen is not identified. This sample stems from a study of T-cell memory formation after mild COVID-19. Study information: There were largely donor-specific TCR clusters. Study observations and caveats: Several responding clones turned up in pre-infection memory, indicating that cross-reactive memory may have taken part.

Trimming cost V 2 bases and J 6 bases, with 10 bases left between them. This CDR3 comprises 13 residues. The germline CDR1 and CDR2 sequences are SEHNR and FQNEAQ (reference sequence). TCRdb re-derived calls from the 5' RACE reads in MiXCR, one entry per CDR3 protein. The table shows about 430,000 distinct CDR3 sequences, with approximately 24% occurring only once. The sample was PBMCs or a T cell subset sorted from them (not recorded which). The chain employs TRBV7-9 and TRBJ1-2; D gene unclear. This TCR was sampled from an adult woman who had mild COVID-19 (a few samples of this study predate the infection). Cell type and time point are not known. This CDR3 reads CASSLSQEDGYTF. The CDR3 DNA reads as TGTGCCAGCAGCTTAAGTCAGGAGGATGGCTACACCTTC.